The 14 T cell receptor beta chains given below trace back to one sample, sequenced in a study of blood T cell repertoires in COVID-19. Profiled with immunoSEQ multiplex PCR; TCRdb holds only in-frame clones, not every one. Altogether about 150,000 clones are present, 70% to 90% being singletons, with the ten largest covering roughly 4.3%. Sequencing was performed on PBMCs or T cells enriched from blood (not recorded which). The receptors stem from a man aged 45-65 years who had recovered from COVID-19.

A few counts support this clone. The genes are TRBV7-6 and TRBJ2-3, with D possibly being TRBD1 (5 bases). The germline V gene has CDR1 SGHVS and CDR2 FNYEAQ. Trimming left V 3 bases short and J 2 bases short, with 12 bases between. The CDR3 consists of 15 residues. The DNA of the CDR3 is TGTGCCAGCAGCTTGGGGCGTGTAATCACAGATACGCAGTATTTT. Translation: CASSLGRVITDTQYF.

The chain carries TRBV14 and TRBJ1-4; D gene unclear. The CDR3 contains 15 residues. V was clipped by 3 bases and J by 4 bases, with 12 bases between them. CDR1 is SGHDN and CDR2 is FVKESK in the germline V gene. CDR3 region: CASSHGLLSNEKLFF. In nucleotides, the CDR3 is TGTGCCAGCAGCCATGGACTCCTGAGTAATGAAAAACTGTTTTTT.

This chain connects TRBV7-9 to TRBJ2-6, with a weak D call TRBD2 (6 bases). Germline values: CDR1 SEHNR, CDR2 FQNEAQ (reference sequence). The CDR3 runs to 15 residues. The V and J ends lost 6 bases and 0 bases respectively, with 9 bases between them. The DNA for the CDR3 is TGTGCCAGCAGTACCGGGAGCTCTGGGGCCAACGTCCTGACTTTC. It encodes CASSTGSSGANVLTF.

This clone was counted only a few times. The chain joins TRBV11-3 to TRBJ2-1; TRBD2 agrees at 9 bases. J was trimmed by 10 bases and V by 5 bases; bases with no gene match: 9. The CDR3 runs to 14 residues. The germline CDR1 and CDR2 sequences are SGHNT and YENEEA. CDR3 nucleotide sequence: TGTGCCAGCAGCCTAGCGGGGTCCGGGAGAGAGCAGTTCTTC. It encodes CASSLAGSGREQFF.

The chain combines TRBV19 with TRBJ2-3, with D perhaps TRBD1 (6 bases). CDR3 length: 15 residues. The ends were cut back, 5 bases at V and 0 bases at J, with 12 bases in the middle. Germline V CDR1 and CDR2: LNHDA, SQIVND (reference sequence). The DNA of the CDR3 is TGTGCCAGTAGTGTGACAGGCTCTAGCACAGATACGCAGTATTTT. Protein product: CASSVTGSSTDTQYF.

Only a few counts were recorded for this clone. This chain uses TRBV28 with TRBJ2-2, with 16 positions matching TRBD2. Trimming removed 7 bases from V and 6 bases from J; junction bases left unmatched: 2. In germline, CDR1 is MDHEN, CDR2 SYDVKM. CDR3 length: 15 amino acids. CDR3 coding DNA: TGTGCCAGCACCGGGACTAGCGGGAGGGCCGGGGAGCTGTTTTTT. Its protein is CASTGTSGRAGELFF.

The sample holds one count of this clone. The chain is built from TRBV13 and TRBJ2-7, with 15 bases aligning to TRBD2. The CDR3 runs to 18 residues. In germline, CDR1 is PRHDT, CDR2 FYEKMQ (reference sequence). V trimming: 4 bases; J trimming: 5 bases; junction bases outside the gene matches: 12. The CDR3, as DNA: TGTGCCAGCAGCTCACCTACCGGGACTAGCGGGAGGAGGAACGAGCAGTACTTC. As protein: CASSSPTGTSGRRNEQYF.

The J gene is TRBJ2-7, the V gene TRBV7-3; D possibly corresponds to TRBD1 (7 bases). CDR1 SGHTA and CDR2 FQGTGA come from the germline V gene. The CDR3 length is 15 residues. With 2 bases removed from V and 2 bases from J, the gap between germline ends came to 13 bases. CDR3 nucleotide sequence: TGTGCCAGCAGCTTAGCCCCAGGGGGGACCTACGAGCAGTACTTC. Translating gives CASSLAPGGTYEQYF.

This clone was seen a few times. The chain carries TRBV6-5 and TRBJ1-2, with D possibly being TRBD1 (6 bases). CDR1 is MNHEY, CDR2 SVGAGI, per germline. The V and J ends lost 7 bases and 8 bases respectively, with 17 bases between them. The CDR3 spans 13 residues. The CDR3 sequence is CASIVGGGGGYTF. CDR3 bases: TGTGCCAGCATCGTAGGGGGGGGTGGAGGCTACACCTTC.

In DNA form, the CDR3 reads TGTGCCAGCAGCTTCGGGACAAACGCGAACACCGGGGAGCTGTTTTTT. Its protein is CASSFGTNANTGELFF. The chain uses TRBV5-8 and TRBJ2-2, with D possibly TRBD1 on 6 matching bases. Germline lookup yields CDR1 SGHTS and CDR2 YDEGEE. V was trimmed by 2 bases and J by 0 bases, leaving 11 bases between them. This CDR3 is built from 16 residues.

The CDR3 bases are TGTGCCAGCAGCTTGGGGCAGGGGGCCACTGAAGCTTTCTTT. Amino acid sequence: CASSLGQGATEAFF. The rearrangement uses TRBV5-8 and TRBJ1-1; 8 bases are shared with TRBD1. Germline assignment: CDR1 SGHTS and CDR2 YDEGEE. This CDR3 region has 14 residues. V was clipped by 0 bases and J by 4 bases; unmatched bases: 2.

V is TRBV28 and J is TRBJ2-6, with D possibly TRBD1 on 5 matching bases. Deletions cut 4 bases from V and 1 base from J, with 8 bases between. The CDR3 contains 15 residues. Germline V gives CDR1 MDHEN, CDR2 SYDVKM. In nucleotides, the CDR3 is TGTGCCAGCAGTTCGACAGCGTCTGGGGCCAACGTCCTGACTTTC. It encodes CASSSTASGANVLTF.

The rearrangement uses TRBV7-2 and TRBJ1-4, with 9 nucleotides matching TRBD1. This CDR3 has 16 residues. V lost 6 bases, J lost 0 bases, and 5 bases stayed unmatched. Germline V CDR1 and CDR2: SGHTA, FQGNSA. This CDR3 reads CASRSGQGPTNEKLFF. The CDR3 nucleotides read TGTGCCAGCAGATCGGGACAGGGTCCAACTAATGAAAAACTGTTTTTT.

This chain joins TRBV5-1 and TRBJ1-2; no firm D call. Trimming took 4 bases from V and 6 from J, leaving 16 bases between them. Germline V gene sequence: CDR1 SGHRS, CDR2 YFSETQ. The CDR3 extends over 14 amino acids. In nucleotides, the CDR3 is TGCGCCAGCAGCACAGTTACCTCGAGAGATGGCTACACCTTC. This gives the protein CASSTVTSRDGYTF.